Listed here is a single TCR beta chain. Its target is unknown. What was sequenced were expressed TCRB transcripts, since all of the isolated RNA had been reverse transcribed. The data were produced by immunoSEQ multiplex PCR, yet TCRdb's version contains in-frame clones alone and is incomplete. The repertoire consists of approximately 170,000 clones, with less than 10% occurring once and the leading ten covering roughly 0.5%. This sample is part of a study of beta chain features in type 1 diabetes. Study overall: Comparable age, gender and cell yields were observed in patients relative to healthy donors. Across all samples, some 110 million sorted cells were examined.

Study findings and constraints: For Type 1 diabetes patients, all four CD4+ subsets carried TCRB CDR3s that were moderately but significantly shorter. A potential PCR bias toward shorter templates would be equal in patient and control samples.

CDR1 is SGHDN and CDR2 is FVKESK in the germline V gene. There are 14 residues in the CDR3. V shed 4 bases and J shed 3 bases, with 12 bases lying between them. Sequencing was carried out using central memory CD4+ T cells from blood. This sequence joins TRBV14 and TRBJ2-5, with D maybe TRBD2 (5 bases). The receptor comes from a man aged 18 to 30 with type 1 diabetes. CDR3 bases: TGTGCCAGCAGCCCCCCCGGGGTGGAAGAGACCCAGTACTTC. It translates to CASSPPGVEETQYF.